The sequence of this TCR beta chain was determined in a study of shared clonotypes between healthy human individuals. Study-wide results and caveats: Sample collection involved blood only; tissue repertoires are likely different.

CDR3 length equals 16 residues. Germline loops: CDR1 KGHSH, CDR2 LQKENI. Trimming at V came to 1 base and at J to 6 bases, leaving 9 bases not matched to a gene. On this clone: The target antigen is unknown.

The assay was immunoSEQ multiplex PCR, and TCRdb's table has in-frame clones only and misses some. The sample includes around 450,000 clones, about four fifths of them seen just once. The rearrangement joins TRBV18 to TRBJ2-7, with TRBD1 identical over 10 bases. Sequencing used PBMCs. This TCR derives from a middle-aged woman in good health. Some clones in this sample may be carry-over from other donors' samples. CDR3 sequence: CASSPRLDRGRFEQYF. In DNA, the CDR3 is TGTGCCAGCTCACCACGGCTCGACAGGGGGCGGTTCGAGCAGTACTTC. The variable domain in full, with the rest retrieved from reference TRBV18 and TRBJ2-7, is NAGVMQNPRHLVRRRGQEARLRCSPMKGHSHVYWYRQLPEEGLKFMVYLQKENIIDESGMPKERFSAEFPKEGPSILRIQQVVRGDSAAYFCASSPRLDRGRFEQYFGPGTRLTVT.